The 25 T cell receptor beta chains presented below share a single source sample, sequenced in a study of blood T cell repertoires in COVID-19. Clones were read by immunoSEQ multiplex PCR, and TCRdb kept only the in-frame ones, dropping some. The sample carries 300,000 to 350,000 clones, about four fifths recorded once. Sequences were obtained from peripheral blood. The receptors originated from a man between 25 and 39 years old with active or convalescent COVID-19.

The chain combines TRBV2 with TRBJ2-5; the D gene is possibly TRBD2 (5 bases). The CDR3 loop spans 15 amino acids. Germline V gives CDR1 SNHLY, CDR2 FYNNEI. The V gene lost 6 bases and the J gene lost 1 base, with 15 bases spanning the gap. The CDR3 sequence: CASRQLSGSQETQYF. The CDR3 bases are TGTGCCAGCAGGCAATTGTCGGGGTCCCAAGAGACCCAGTACTTC.

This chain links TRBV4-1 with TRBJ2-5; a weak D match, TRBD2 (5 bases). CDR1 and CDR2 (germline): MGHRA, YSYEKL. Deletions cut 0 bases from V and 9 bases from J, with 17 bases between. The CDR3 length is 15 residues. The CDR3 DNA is TGCGCCAGCAGCCAAGATTGGCCTAGCCCGGGGTCCCAGTACTTC. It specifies CASSQDWPSPGSQYF.

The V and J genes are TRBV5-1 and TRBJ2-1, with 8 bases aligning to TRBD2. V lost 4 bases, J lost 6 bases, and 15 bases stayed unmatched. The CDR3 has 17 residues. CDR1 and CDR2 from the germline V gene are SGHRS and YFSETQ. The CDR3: CASSPQAGGPTSNEQFF. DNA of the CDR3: TGCGCCAGCAGCCCTCAGGCGGGAGGCCCCACAAGCAATGAGCAGTTCTTC.

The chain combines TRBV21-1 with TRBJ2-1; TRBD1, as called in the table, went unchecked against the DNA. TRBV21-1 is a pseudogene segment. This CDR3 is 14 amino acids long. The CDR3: CASRPRDIRYEQFF. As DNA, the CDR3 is TGTGCCAGCAGACCCCGGGACATAAGGTATGAGCAGTTCTTC.

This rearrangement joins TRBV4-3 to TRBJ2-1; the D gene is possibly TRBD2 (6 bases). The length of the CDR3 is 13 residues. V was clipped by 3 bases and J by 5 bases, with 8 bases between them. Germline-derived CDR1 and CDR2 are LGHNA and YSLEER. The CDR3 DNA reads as TGCGCCAGCAGCCAGACTAGAAACAATGAGCAGTTCTTC. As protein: CASSQTRNNEQFF.

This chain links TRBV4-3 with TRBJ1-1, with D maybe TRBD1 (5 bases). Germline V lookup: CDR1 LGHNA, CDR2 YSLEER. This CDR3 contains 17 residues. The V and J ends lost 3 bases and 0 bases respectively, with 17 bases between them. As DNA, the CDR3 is TGCGCCAGCAGCCATAACAGTGGGGGGAGGTTGAACACTGAAGCTTTCTTT. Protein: CASSHNSGGRLNTEAFF.

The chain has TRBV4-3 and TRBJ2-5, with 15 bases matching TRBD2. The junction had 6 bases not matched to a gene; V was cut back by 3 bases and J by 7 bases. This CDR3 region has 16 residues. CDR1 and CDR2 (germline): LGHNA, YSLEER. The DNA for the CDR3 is TGCGCCAGCAGCCACCGGACTAGCGGGGGGGCCGGGACCCAGTACTTC. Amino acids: CASSHRTSGGAGTQYF.

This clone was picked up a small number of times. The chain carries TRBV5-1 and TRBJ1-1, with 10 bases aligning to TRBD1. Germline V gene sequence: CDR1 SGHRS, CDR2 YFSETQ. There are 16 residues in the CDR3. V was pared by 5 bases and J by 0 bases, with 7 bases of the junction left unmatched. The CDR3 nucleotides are TGCGCCAGCAGTACGGCGGGACAGGGGATGAACACTGAAGCTTTCTTT. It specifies CASSTAGQGMNTEAFF.

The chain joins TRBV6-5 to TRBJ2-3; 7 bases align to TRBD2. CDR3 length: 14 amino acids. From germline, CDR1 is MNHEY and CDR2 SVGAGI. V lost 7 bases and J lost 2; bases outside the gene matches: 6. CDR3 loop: CASILAEITDTQYF. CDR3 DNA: TGTGCCAGCATTCTAGCGGAGATCACAGATACGCAGTATTTT.

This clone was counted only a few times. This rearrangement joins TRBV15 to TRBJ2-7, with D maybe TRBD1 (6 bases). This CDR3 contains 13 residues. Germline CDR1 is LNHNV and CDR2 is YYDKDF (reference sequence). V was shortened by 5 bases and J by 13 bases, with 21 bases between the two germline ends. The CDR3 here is CATSRSGQLRPYF. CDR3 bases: TGTGCCACCAGCCGCTCAGGACAGTTACGGCCTTACTTC. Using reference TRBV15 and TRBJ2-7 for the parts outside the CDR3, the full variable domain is DAMVIQNPRYQVTQFGKPVTLSCSQTLNHNVMYWYQQKSSQAPKLLFHYYDKDFNNEADTPDNFQSRRPNTSFCFLDIRSPGLGDTAMYLCATSRSGQLRPYFGPGTRLTVT.

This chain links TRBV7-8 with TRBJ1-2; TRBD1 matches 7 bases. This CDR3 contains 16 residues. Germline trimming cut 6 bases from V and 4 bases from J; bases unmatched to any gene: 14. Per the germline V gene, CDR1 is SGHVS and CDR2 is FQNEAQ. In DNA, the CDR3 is TGTGCCAGCAGAGCTCGACAGGGAAGGGGCCTCTATGGCTACACCTTC. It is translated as CASRARQGRGLYGYTF. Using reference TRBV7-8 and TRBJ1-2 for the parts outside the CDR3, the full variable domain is GAGVSQSPRYKVAKRGQDVALRCDPISGHVSLFWYQQALGQGPEFLTYFQNEAQLDKSGLPSDRFFAERPEGSVSTLKIQRTQQEDSAVYLCASRARQGRGLYGYTFGSGTRLTVV.

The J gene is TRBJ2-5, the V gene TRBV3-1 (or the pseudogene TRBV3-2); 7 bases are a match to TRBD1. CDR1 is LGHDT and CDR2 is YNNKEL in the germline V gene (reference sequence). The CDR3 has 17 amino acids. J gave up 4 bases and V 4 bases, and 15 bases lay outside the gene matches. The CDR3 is CASSPGISQGIGETQYF. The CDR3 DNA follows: TGTGCCAGCAGCCCCGGAATCTCACAGGGGATCGGAGAGACCCAGTACTTC.

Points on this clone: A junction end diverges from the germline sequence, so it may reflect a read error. The CDR3 here is CASSPYLGTQYF. In DNA form, the CDR3 reads TGTGCCAGTAGCCCATATCTCGGTACGCAGTATTTT. This chain links TRBV3-1 (or the pseudogene TRBV3-2) with TRBJ2-3; D not resolved. This CDR3 is built from 12 residues. Germline V gene lookup returns CDR1 LGHDT and CDR2 YNNKEL (reference sequence).

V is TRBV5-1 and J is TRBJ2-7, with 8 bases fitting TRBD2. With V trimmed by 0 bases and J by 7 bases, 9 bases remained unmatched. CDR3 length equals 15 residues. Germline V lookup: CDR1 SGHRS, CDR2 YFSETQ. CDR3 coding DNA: TGCGCCAGCAGCTTGGAGCTCTCCTCGGGGGGGGAGCAGTACTTC. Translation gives CASSLELSSGGEQYF.

Here the CDR3 DNA reads TGTGCCAGCAGTGATTGGGGACAGAACACTGAAGCTTTCTTT. It yields the protein CASSDWGQNTEAFF. The chain couples TRBV6-1 to TRBJ1-1; TRBD1 is a possible D gene (6 bases). V was shortened by 3 bases and J by 1 base, with 9 bases between the two germline ends. The CDR3 is made up of 14 amino acids. The germline CDR1 and CDR2 sequences are MNHNS and SASEGT.

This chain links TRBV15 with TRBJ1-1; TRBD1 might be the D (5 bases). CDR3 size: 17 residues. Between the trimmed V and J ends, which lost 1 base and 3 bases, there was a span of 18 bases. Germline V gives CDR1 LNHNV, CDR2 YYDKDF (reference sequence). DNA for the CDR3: TGTGCCACCAGCAGAGGAAGGGGCCTAGGGATGGACACTGAAGCTTTCTTT. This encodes CATSRGRGLGMDTEAFF.

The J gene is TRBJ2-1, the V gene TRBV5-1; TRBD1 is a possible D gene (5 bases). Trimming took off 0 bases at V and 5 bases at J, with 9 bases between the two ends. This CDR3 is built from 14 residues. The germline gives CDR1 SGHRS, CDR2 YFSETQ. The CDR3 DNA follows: TGCGCCAGCAGCTTGGGCAGGGTCGACAATGAGCAGTTCTTC. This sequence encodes CASSLGRVDNEQFF.

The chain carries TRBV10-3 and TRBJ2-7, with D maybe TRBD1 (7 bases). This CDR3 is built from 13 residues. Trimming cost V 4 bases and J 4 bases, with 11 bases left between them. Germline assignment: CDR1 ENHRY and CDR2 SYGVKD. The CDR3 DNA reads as TGTGCCATCAGTGTGGAGGGGGCGTACGAGCAGTACTTC. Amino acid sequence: CAISVEGAYEQYF.

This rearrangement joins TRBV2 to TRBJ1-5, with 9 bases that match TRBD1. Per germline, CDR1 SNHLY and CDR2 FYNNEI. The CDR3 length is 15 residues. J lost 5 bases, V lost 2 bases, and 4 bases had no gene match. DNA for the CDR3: TGTGCCAGCAGTGAAAGGGACAGGGTTTATCAGCCCCAGCATTTT. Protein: CASSERDRVYQPQHF. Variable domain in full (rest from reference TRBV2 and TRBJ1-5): EPEVTQTPSHQVTQMGQEVILRCVPISNHLYFYWYRQILGQKVEFLVSFYNNEISEKSEIFDDQFSVERPDGSNFTLKIRSTKLEDSAMYFCASSERDRVYQPQHFGDGTRLSIL.

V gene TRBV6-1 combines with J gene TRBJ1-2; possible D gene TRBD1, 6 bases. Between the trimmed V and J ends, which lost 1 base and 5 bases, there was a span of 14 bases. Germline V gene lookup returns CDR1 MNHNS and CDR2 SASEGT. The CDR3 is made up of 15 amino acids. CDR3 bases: TGTGCCAGCAGTGAAGGCAGGGGTCGAATTTATGGCTACACCTTC. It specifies CASSEGRGRIYGYTF.

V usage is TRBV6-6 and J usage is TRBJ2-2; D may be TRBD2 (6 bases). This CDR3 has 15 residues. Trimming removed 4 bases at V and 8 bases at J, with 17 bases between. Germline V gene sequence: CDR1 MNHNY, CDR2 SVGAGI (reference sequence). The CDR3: CASSSLTSLGGELFF. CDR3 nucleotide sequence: TGTGCCAGCAGTTCCTTGACTAGTTTAGGAGGGGAGCTGTTTTTT.

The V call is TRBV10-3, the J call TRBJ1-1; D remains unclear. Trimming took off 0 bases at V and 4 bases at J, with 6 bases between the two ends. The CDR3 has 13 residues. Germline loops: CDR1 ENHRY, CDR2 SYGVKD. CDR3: CAISESWSTEAFF. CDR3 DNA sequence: TGTGCCATCAGTGAGTCCTGGAGCACTGAAGCTTTCTTT.

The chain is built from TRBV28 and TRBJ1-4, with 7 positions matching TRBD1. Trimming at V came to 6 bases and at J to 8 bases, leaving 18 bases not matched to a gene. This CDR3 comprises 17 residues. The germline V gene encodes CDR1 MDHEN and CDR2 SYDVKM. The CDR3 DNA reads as TGTGCCAGCAGAAGAGGGACAGTATATCGAGGGGGGGAAAAACTGTTTTTT. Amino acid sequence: CASRRGTVYRGGEKLFF.

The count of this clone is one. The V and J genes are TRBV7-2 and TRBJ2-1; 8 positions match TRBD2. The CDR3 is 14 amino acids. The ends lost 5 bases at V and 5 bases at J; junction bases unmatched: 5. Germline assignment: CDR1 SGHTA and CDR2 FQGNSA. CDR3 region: CASSKGLGNNEQFF. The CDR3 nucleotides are TGTGCCAGCAGCAAGGGACTAGGCAACAATGAGCAGTTCTTC. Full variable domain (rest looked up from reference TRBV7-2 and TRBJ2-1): GAGVSQSPSNKVTEKGKDVELRCDPISGHTALYWYRQSLGQGLEFLIYFQGNSAPDKSGLPSDRFSAERTGGSVSTLTIQRTQQEDSAVYLCASSKGLGNNEQFFGPGTRLTVL.

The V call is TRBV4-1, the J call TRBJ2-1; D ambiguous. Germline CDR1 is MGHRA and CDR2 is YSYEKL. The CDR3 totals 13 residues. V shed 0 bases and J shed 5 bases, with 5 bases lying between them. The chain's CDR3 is CASSQDTNNEQFF. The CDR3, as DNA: TGCGCCAGCAGCCAAGACACTAACAATGAGCAGTTCTTC.